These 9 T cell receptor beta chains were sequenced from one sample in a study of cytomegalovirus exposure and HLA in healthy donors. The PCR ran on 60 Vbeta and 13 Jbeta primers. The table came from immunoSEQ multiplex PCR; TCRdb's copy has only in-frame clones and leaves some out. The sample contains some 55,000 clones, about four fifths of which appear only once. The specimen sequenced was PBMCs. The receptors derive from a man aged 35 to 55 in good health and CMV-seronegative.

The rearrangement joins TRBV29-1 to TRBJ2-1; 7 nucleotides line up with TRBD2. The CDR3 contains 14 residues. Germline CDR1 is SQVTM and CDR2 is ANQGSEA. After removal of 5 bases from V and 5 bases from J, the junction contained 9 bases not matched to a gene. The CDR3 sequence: CSVRVQRGHNEQFF. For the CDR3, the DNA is TGCAGCGTTCGGGTACAGCGGGGTCACAATGAGCAGTTCTTC.

CDR3 DNA: TGTGCCAGCAGAACGGGACAAACCAATGAGCAGTTCTTC. Translation gives CASRTGQTNEQFF. The genes are TRBV7-2 and TRBJ2-1; a possible D gene is TRBD1 (6 bases). V gave up 6 bases and J gave up 6 bases, with 12 bases separating them. This CDR3 has 13 residues. The germline CDR1 and CDR2 sequences are SGHTA and FQGNSA.

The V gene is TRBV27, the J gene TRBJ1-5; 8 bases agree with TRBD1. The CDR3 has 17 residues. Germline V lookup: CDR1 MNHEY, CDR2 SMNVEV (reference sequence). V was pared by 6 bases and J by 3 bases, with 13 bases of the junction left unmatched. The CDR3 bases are TGTGCCAGCAGACCCGGGACAGGACGACGTTCCAATCAGCCCCAGCATTTT. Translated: CASRPGTGRRSNQPQHF.

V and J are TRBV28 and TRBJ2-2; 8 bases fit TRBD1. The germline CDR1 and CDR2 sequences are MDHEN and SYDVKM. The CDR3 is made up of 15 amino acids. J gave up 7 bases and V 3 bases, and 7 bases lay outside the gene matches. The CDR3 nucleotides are TGTGCCAGCAGTTTCGCCAGGGGGCTTGGCGGGGAGCTGTTTTTT. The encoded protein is CASSFARGLGGELFF.

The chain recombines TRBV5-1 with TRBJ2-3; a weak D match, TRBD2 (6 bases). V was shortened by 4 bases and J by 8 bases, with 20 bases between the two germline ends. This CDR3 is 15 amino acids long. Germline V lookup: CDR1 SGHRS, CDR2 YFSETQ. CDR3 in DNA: TGCGCCAGCAGCCCCGTGGCGGGGACGGAAGGTACGCAGTATTTT. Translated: CASSPVAGTEGTQYF. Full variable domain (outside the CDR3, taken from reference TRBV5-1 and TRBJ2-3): KAGVTQTPRYLIKTRGQQVTLSCSPISGHRSVSWYQQTPGQGLQFLFEYFSETQRNKGNFPGRFSGRQFSNSRSEMNVSTLELGDSALYLCASSPVAGTEGTQYFGPGTRLTVL.

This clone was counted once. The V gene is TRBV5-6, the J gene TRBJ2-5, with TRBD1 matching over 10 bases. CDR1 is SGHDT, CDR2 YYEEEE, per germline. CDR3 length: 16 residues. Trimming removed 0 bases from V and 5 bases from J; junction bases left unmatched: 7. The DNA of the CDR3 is TGTGCCAGCAGCTTGGTGGGGACAGGGGTTGGTGAGACCCAGTACTTC. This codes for CASSLVGTGVGETQYF.

Here the CDR3 DNA reads TGTGCCAGCAGAGGGACAGGGGCAACGGGTGGCTACACCTTC. Protein sequence: CASRGTGATGGYTF. This sequence joins TRBV5-4 and TRBJ1-2; 10 positions agree with TRBD1. The CDR3 contains 14 residues. Germline V gives CDR1 SGHNT, CDR2 YYREEE (reference sequence). Trimming cost V 5 bases and J 7 bases; bases outside gene matches: 8. Full variable domain (remainder filled in from reference TRBV5-4 and TRBJ1-2): ETGVTQSPTHLIKTRGQQVTLRCSSQSGHNTVSWYQQALGQGPQFIFQYYREEENGRGNFPPRFSGLQFPNYSSELNVNALELDDSALYLCASRGTGATGGYTFGSGTRLTVV.

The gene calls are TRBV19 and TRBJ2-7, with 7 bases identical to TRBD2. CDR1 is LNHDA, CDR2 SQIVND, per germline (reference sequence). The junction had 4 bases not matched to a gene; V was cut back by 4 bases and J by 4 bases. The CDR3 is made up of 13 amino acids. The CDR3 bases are TGTGCCAGTAGTACGTACGGGGGGTACGAGCAGTACTTC. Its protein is CASSTYGGYEQYF.

CDR3: CASSQAGAGNTIYF. The CDR3 nucleotides read TGCGCCAGCAGCCAAGCAGGGGCTGGAAACACCATATATTTT. The chain uses TRBV4-1 and TRBJ1-3; D possibly corresponds to TRBD1 (6 bases). The CDR3 spans 14 residues. The germline gives CDR1 MGHRA, CDR2 YSYEKL. Trimming stripped 1 base from V and 2 bases from J, with 6 bases between.